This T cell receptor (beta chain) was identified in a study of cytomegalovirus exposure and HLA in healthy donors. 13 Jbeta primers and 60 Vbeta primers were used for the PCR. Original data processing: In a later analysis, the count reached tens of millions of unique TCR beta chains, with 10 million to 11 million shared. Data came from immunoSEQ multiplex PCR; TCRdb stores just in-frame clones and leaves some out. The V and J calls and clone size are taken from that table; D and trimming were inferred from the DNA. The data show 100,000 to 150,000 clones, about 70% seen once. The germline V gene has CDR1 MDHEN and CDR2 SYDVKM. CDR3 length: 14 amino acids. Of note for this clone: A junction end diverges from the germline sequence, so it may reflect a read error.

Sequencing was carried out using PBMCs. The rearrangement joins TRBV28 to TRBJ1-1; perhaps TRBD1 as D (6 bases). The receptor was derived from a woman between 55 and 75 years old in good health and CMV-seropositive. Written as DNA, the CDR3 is TGTGCCAGCAGTTTATTAGCAGGGGCCCCTGAAGCTTTTTTT. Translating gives CASSLLAGAPEAFF.